This record covers a single T cell receptor (beta chain). The data derive from a study of control samples from healthy donors and cancer patients. Germline lookup yields CDR1 LNHDA and CDR2 SQIVND (reference sequence). CDR3 length: 17 amino acids. V lost 4 bases, J lost 7 bases, and 20 bases lay in between. TCRdb's copy holds only in-frame clones and misses some; the assay was immunoSEQ multiplex PCR. The sample shows 55,000 to 70,000 clones, 85% to 95% of them seen only once. The TCR sequence derives from a man aged 30-40 years with colorectal cancer. Sequenced sample: PBMCs. The chain joins TRBV19 to TRBJ1-6; TRBD1 might be the D (6 bases). CDR3 sequence reads: CASSTLGGPDRNSPLHF. The CDR3 DNA reads TGTGCCAGTAGTACCCTCGGGGGGCCAGACCGGAATTCACCCCTCCACTTT.